A single T cell receptor beta chain is shown here with its context. Antigen: not known. A quantity of roughly 0.5 to 1 ug RNA underwent reverse transcription using random hexamers. The immunoSEQ assay covered 54 Vbeta and 13 Jbeta segments for CDR3. TCRdb re-derived calls from the immunoSEQ multiplex PCR reads in MiXCR, one entry per CDR3 protein. There are about 150,000 distinct CDR3 sequences in the sample; 85% to 95% occur only once, and around 0.21% lies in the top ten. The source of the sample is a study of CD8 T cells in Susac syndrome. Study-level results: Acknowledgment was made by the study that its TCR sequencing and HLA analysis involved a relatively small number of individuals.

Unmatched junction bases numbered 11, after V lost 4 bases and J lost 0 bases. Germline V gives CDR1 SGHRS, CDR2 YFSETQ. This CDR3 has 17 amino acids. The multiple sclerosis controls were treatment-naive patients, and their relapsing-remitting disease was stable or active. TEMRA cells were enriched by FACS, while CD8+ and CD4+ T cells were obtained through a negative isolation that was performed magnetically. The rearrangement uses TRBV5-1 and TRBJ1-1, with 8 bases fitting TRBD1. The specimen was CD8+ T cells from PBMCs. The TCR was taken from a human donor with multiple sclerosis. This chain's CDR3 is CASSEGPGGSMNTEAFF. In nucleotides, the CDR3 is TGCGCCAGCAGCGAGGGACCAGGGGGCAGTATGAACACTGAAGCTTTCTTT. The variable domain in full, completed from reference TRBV5-1 and TRBJ1-1, reads KAGVTQTPRYLIKTRGQQVTLSCSPISGHRSVSWYQQTPGQGLQFLFEYFSETQRNKGNFPGRFSGRQFSNSRSEMNVSTLELGDSALYLCASSEGPGGSMNTEAFFGQGTRLTVV.